The source of this T cell receptor (beta chain) is a study of blood T cell repertoires in COVID-19. Study overall: Samples taken during acute and convalescent COVID-19 were collected in the United States, Italy and Spain. From T cells, B-cell-depleted T cells, or PBMCs came the material, which was cDNA or gDNA.

Original analysis: Nucleated cell counts were estimated from reference gene primer amplification. Sequenced by immunoSEQ multiplex PCR; TCRdb stores in-frame clones only, minus some. For V, J and clone size, that table is used; D and trimming come from the DNA. The sample has a few hundred thousand clones, 75% to 90% seen once. The CDR3 loop spans 15 amino acids. The V segment lost 5 bases and the J segment 7 bases; nucleotides outside the gene matches: 10. Germline-derived CDR1 and CDR2 are MDHEN and SYDVKM. The sequencing sample was made of PBMCs or T cells enriched from blood (not recorded which). The sequence was collected from a man aged 18 to 35 who had recovered from COVID-19. The J gene is TRBJ1-5, the V gene TRBV28; TRBD1 matches 8 bases. The CDR3 DNA follows: TGTGCCAGCAGTCCGCAGGGGGCCTCAGGGCAGCCCCAGCATTTT. This encodes CASSPQGASGQPQHF.